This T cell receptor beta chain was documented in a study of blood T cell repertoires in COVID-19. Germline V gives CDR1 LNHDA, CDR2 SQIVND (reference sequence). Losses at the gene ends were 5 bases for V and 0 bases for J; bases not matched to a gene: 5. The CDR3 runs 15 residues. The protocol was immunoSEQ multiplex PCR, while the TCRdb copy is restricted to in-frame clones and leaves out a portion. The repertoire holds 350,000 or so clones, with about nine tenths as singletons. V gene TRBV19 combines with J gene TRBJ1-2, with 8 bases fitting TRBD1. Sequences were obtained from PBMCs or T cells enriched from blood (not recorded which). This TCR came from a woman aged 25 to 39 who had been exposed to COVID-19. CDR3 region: CASSGDRRANYGYTF. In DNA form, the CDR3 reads TGTGCCAGTAGTGGGGACAGGCGAGCTAACTATGGCTACACCTTC.